The 10 T cell receptor beta chains in this list originate from one sample, sequenced in a study of T cells after yellow fever vaccination. One entry per CDR3 protein, called by TCRdb with MiXCR from the 5' RACE reads. The data show some 260,000 distinct CDR3 sequences, 5.2% seen once. Source: CD4+ T cells sorted from PBMCs, taken on the day of the yellow fever booster vaccination. The receptors were sampled from a man between 18 and 35 years old who received the YFV17D yellow fever vaccine.

The chain is built from TRBV4-2 and TRBJ1-5; D is undetermined. CDR3 length: 14 amino acids. Germline V gene lookup returns CDR1 LGHNA and CDR2 YNFKEQ. Trimming cost V 1 base and J 3 bases, with 7 bases left between them. The DNA of the CDR3 is TGTGCCAGCAGCCAAGTGAGGGACAATCAGCCCCAGCATTTT. Protein sequence: CASSQVRDNQPQHF.

Many counts were recorded for this clonotype. The chain carries TRBV21-1 and TRBJ1-5; the table calls TRBD1, which could not be checked here. TRBV21-1 has pseudogene status. The CDR3 contains 16 residues. CDR3: CASSYRDRHRNQPQHF. The DNA for the CDR3 is TGTGCCAGCAGCTACAGGGACAGGCATCGCAATCAGCCCCAGCATTTT.

This clonotype showed up many times. The chain has TRBV5-1 and TRBJ1-5, with 9 bases fitting TRBD1. J was trimmed by 6 bases and V by 4 bases; bases with no gene match: 5. This CDR3 has 14 residues. Looked up from germline, CDR1 is SGHRS and CDR2 is YFSETQ. The CDR3 is CASSPGQGFQPQHF. The CDR3 nucleotides are TGCGCCAGCAGCCCGGGACAGGGATTTCAGCCCCAGCATTTT. Supplemented by reference TRBV5-1 and TRBJ1-5, the full variable domain reads KAGVTQTPRYLIKTRGQQVTLSCSPISGHRSVSWYQQTPGQGLQFLFEYFSETQRNKGNFPGRFSGRQFSNSRSEMNVSTLELGDSALYLCASSPGQGFQPQHFGDGTRLSIL.

This clonotype showed up many times. DNA of the CDR3: TGTGCCAGCAGCTTAGCAGGCCCTCGGGACATTCAGTACTTC. Translated: CASSLAGPRDIQYF. The chain recombines TRBV7-2 with TRBJ2-4; no definite D call. V was cut by 0 bases and J by 8 bases, with 11 bases left in between. Germline V gene lookup returns CDR1 SGHTA and CDR2 FQGNSA. The CDR3 runs 14 residues.

This clonotype turned up a few times. The V and J genes are TRBV18 and TRBJ1-1, with a possible D match to TRBD1 (5 bases). This CDR3 is built from 15 residues. V gave up 3 bases and J gave up 4 bases, with 15 bases separating them. CDR1 and CDR2 (germline): KGHSH, LQKENI. The CDR3 sequence is CASSPTTGTGTEAFF. In DNA form, the CDR3 reads TGTGCCAGCTCACCCACAACGGGGACCGGCACTGAAGCTTTCTTT.

This clonotype was seen more than once but under ten times. This chain links TRBV7-3 with TRBJ2-3; D gene ambiguous. The CDR3 consists of 13 residues. Germline V CDR1 and CDR2: SGHTA, FQGTGA. V shed 2 bases and J shed 1 base, with 4 bases lying between them. The CDR3 DNA reads as TGTGCCAGCAGCTTACTCGGCACAGATACGCAGTATTTT. It specifies CASSLLGTDTQYF.

The V call is TRBV5-4, the J call TRBJ2-1; 10 bases map to TRBD2. Germline CDR1 is SGHNT and CDR2 is YYREEE (reference sequence). V was pared by 2 bases and J by 1 base, with 3 bases of the junction left unmatched. CDR3 length: 16 residues. CDR3 in amino acids: CASSLISGGSYNEQFF. CDR3 nucleotide sequence: TGTGCCAGCAGCTTAATTAGCGGGGGGTCCTACAATGAGCAGTTCTTC. Using reference TRBV5-4 and TRBJ2-1 for the parts outside the CDR3, the full variable domain is ETGVTQSPTHLIKTRGQQVTLRCSSQSGHNTVSWYQQALGQGPQFIFQYYREEENGRGNFPPRFSGLQFPNYSSELNVNALELDDSALYLCASSLISGGSYNEQFFGPGTRLTVL.

This clonotype was counted a few times. The chain uses TRBV12-3 or TRBV12-4 and TRBJ1-5; no clear D. The CDR3 contains 15 residues. V dropped 3 bases and J dropped 0 bases, with 9 bases sitting between them. CDR3 sequence (DNA): TGTGCCAGCAGTTTTATGGCAGGTAGCAATCAGCCCCAGCATTTT. Its protein product is CASSFMAGSNQPQHF.

CDR3: CSVDREGVGGYTF. Here the CDR3 DNA reads TGCAGCGTTGACAGGGAAGGAGTAGGCGGCTACACCTTC. The V gene is TRBV29-1, the J gene TRBJ1-2, with TRBD1 as a possible D gene (5 bases). This CDR3 region has 13 residues. The ends were cut back, 3 bases at V and 8 bases at J, with 16 bases in the middle. CDR1 and CDR2 from the germline V gene are SQVTM and ANQGSEA. Drawing the rest from reference TRBV29-1 and TRBJ1-2, the complete variable domain is SAVISQKPSRDICQRGTSLTIQCQVDSQVTMMFWYRQQPGQSLTLIATANQGSEATYESGFVIDKFPISRPNLTFSTLTVSNMSPEDSSIYLCSVDREGVGGYTFGSGTRLTVV.

The genes are TRBV3-1 and TRBJ1-5, with D possibly being TRBD1 (5 bases). V was cut by 4 bases and J by 3 bases, with 19 bases left in between. Germline assignment: CDR1 LGHDT and CDR2 YNNKEL (reference sequence). This CDR3 has 17 amino acids. CDR3 loop: CASSRGAGSGYNQPQHF. CDR3 sequence (DNA): TGTGCCAGCAGCCGAGGGGCCGGGTCTGGGTACAATCAGCCCCAGCATTTT.